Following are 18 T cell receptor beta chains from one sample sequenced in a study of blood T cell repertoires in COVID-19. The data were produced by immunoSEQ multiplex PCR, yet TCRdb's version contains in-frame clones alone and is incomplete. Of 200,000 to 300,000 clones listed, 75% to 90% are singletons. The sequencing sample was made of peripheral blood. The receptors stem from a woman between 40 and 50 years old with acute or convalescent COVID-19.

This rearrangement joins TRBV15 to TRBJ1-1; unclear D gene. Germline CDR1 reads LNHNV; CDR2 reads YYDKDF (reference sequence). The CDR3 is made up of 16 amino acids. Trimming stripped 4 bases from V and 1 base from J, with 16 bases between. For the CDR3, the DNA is TGTGCCACCAGCACACGACAAGGTGGAGGGAACACTGAAGCTTTCTTT. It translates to CATSTRQGGGNTEAFF.

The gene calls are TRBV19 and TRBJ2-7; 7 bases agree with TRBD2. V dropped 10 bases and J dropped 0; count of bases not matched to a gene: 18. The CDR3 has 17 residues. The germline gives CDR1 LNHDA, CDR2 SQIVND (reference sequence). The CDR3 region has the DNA TGTGCCACCACAACCCCTGGGAGGGCCCCAGGCTCCTACGAGCAGTACGTC. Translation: CATTTPGRAPGSYEQYV.

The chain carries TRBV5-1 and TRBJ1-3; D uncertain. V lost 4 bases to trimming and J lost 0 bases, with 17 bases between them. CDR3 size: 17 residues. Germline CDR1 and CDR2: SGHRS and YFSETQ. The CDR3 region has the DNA TGCGCCAGCAGCAACATACCCGACACGAGCTCTGGAAACACCATATATTTT. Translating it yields CASSNIPDTSSGNTIYF.

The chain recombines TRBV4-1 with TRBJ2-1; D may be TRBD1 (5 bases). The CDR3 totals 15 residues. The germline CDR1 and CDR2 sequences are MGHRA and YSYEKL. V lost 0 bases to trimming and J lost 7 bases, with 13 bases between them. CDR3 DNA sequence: TGCGCCAGCAGCCAAGATTCTTTGGGGCGGAATGAGCAGTTCTTC. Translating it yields CASSQDSLGRNEQFF.

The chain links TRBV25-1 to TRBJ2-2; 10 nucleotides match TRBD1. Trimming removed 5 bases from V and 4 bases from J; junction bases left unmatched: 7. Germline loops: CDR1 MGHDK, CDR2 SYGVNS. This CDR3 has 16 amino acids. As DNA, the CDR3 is TGTGCCAGCAGTCCCACTGACAGGGGGCGCACCGGGGAGCTGTTTTTT. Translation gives CASSPTDRGRTGELFF.

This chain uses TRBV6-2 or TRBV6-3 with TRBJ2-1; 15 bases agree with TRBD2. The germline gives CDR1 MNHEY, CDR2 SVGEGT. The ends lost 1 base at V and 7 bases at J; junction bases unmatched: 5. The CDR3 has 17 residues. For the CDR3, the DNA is TGTGCCAGCAGTTACTGGGGACTAGCGGGGGGTTGGAATGAGCAGTTCTTC. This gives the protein CASSYWGLAGGWNEQFF.

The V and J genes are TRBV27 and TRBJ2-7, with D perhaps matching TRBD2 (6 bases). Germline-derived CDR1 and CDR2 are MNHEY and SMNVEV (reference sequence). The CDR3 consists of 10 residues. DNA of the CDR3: TGTGCCAGCAGTTTACGGGGGAGGAAGGTC. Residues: CASSLRGRKV.

This CDR3 is CASSSWTGGALGYTF. The CDR3 nucleotides read TGTGCCAGCAGCTCTTGGACAGGGGGCGCGTTGGGCTACACCTTC. The chain recombines TRBV11-2 with TRBJ1-2; TRBD1 agrees at 11 bases. CDR1 SGHAT and CDR2 FQNNGV come from the germline V gene. J was trimmed by 8 bases and V by 4 bases; bases with no gene match: 9. CDR3 length: 15 residues.

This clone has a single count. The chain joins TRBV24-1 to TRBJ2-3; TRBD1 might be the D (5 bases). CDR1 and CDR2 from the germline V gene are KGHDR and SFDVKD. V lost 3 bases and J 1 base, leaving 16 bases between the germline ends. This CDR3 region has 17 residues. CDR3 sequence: CATSDPGQGFGTDTQYF. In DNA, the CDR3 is TGTGCCACCAGTGATCCTGGTCAGGGATTTGGCACAGATACGCAGTATTTT.

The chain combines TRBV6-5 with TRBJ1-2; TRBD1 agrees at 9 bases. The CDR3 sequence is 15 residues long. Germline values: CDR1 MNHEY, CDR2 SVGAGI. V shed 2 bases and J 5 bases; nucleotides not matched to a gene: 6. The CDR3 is CASSYTGQGGYGYTF. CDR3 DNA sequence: TGTGCCAGCAGTTACACGGGACAGGGAGGTTATGGCTACACCTTC.

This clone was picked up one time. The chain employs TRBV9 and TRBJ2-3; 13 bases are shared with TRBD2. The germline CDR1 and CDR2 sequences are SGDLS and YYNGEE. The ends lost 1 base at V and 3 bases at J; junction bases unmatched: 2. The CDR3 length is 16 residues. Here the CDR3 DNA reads TGTGCCAGCAGCGTAACTAGCGGGGGGGCGACAGATACGCAGTATTTT. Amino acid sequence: CASSVTSGGATDTQYF.

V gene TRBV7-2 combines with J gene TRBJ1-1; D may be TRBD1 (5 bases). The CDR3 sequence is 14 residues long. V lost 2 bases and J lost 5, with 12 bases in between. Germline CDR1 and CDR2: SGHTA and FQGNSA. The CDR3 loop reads CASSLLGGGTEAFF. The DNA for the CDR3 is TGTGCCAGCAGCTTATTGGGGGGAGGTACTGAAGCTTTCTTT.

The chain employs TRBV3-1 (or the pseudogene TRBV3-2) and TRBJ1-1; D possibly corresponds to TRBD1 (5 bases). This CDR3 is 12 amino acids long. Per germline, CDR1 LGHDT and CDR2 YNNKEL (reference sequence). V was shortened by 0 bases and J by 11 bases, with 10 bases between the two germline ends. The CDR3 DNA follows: TGTGCCAGCAGCCAAGATGGGGGGTTCGCTTTCTTT. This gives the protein CASSQDGGFAFF.

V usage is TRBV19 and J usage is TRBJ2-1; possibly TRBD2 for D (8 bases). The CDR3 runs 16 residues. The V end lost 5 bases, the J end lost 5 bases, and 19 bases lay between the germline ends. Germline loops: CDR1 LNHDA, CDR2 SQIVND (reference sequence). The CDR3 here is CASSSGGERGNNEQFF. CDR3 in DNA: TGTGCCAGTAGTTCAGGGGGAGAGCGGGGGAACAATGAGCAGTTCTTC.

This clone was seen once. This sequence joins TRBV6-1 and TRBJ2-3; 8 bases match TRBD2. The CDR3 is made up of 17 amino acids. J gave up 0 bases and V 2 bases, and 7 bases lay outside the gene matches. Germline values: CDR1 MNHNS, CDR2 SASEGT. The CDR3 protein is CASSEPVSGISTDTQYF. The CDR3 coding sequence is TGTGCCAGCAGTGAACCCGTTAGCGGGATTAGCACAGATACGCAGTATTTT.

CDR3 residues: CASTLLPSGYGYTF. For the CDR3, the DNA is TGTGCCAGCACCCTACTCCCAAGCGGCTATGGCTACACCTTC. The chain uses TRBV9 and TRBJ1-2, with unresolved D. Between the trimmed V and J ends, which lost 6 bases and 4 bases, there was a span of 16 bases. CDR1 is SGDLS, CDR2 YYNGEE, per germline. The CDR3 totals 14 residues.

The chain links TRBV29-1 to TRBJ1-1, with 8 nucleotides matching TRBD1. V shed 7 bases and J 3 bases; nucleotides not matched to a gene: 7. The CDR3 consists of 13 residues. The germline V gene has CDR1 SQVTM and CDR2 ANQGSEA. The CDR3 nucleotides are TGCAGCGCCCTTGGACAGGGTGACACTGAAGCTTTCTTT. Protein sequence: CSALGQGDTEAFF.

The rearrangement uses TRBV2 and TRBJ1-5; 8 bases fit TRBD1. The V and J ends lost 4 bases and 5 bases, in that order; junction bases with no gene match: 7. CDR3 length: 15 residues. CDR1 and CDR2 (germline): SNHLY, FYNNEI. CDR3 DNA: TGTGCCAGCAGTGCCCTGGGGACAGGTTATCAGCCCCAGCATTTT. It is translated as CASSALGTGYQPQHF.